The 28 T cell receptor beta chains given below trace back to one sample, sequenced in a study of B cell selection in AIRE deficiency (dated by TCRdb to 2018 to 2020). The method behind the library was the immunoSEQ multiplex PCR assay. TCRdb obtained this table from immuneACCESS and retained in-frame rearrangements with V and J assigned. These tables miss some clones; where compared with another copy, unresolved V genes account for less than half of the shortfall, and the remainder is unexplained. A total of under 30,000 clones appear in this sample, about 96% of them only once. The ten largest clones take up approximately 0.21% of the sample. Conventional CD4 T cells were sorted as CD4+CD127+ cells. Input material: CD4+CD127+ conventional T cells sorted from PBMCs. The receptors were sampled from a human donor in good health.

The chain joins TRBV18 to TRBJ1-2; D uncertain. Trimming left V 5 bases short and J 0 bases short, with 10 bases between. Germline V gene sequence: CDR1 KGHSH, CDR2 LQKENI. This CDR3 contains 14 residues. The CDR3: CASSGQKANYGYTF. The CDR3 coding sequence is TGTGCCAGCTCAGGGCAGAAAGCTAACTATGGCTACACCTTC.

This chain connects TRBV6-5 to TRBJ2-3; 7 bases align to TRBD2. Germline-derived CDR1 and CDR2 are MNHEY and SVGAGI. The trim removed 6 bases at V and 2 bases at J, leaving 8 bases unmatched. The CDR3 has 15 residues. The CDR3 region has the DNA TGTGCCAGCAGCACCTCTAGCGGTTACACAGATACGCAGTATTTT. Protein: CASSTSSGYTDTQYF.

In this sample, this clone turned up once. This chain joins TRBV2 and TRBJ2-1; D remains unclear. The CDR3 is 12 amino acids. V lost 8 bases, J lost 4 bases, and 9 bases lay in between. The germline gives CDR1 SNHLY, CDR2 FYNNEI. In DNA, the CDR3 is TGTGCCAGCGAAGCCAGTTACAATGAGCAGTTCTTC. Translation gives CASEASYNEQFF.

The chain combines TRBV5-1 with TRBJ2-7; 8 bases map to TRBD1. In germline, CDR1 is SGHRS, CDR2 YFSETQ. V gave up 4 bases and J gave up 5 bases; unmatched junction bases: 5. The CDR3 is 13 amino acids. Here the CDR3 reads CASSPGQGDEQYF. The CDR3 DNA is TGCGCCAGCAGCCCCGGACAGGGTGACGAGCAGTACTTC.

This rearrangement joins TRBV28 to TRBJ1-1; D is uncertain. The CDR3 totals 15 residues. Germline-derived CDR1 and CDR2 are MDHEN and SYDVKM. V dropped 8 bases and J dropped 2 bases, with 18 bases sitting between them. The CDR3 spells CASPPERSLNTEAFF. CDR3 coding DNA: TGTGCCAGCCCGCCCGAACGGAGTCTAAACACTGAAGCTTTCTTT.

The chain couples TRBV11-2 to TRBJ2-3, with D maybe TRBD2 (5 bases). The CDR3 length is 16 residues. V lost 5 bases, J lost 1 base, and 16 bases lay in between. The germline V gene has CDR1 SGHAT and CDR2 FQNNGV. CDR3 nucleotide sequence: TGTGCCAGCAGCCTCTGGGCGGGTCAGGGCACAGATACGCAGTATTTT. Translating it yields CASSLWAGQGTDTQYF.

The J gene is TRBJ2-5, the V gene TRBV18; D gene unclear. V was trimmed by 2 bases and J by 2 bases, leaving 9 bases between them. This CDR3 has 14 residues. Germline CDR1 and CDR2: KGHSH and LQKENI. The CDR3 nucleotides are TGTGCCAGCTCACCAGCCAGCATACAAGAGACCCAGTACTTC. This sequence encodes CASSPASIQETQYF.

The CDR3 nucleotides are TGTGCCAGCAGCTCGAGGACAGGACTAAACATTCAGTACTTC. Its translation is CASSSRTGLNIQYF. The chain is built from TRBV7-9 and TRBJ2-4; 7 bases agree with TRBD1. The CDR3 is 14 amino acids. V gave up 4 bases and J gave up 6 bases; unmatched junction bases: 6. Germline loops: CDR1 SEHNR, CDR2 FQNEAQ (reference sequence).

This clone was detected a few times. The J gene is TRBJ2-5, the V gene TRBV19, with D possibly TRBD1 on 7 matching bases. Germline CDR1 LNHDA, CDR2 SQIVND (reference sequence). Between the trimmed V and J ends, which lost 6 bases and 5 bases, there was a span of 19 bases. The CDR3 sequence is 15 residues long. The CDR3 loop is CASSHRGPGGETQYF. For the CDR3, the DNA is TGTGCCAGTAGCCACCGGGGGCCAGGGGGGGAGACCCAGTACTTC. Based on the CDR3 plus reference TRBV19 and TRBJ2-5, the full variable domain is DGGITQSPKYLFRKEGQNVTLSCEQNLNHDAMYWYRQDPGQGLRLIYYSQIVNDFQKGDIAEGYSVSREKKESFPLTVTSAQKNPTAFYLCASSHRGPGGETQYFGPGTRLLVL.

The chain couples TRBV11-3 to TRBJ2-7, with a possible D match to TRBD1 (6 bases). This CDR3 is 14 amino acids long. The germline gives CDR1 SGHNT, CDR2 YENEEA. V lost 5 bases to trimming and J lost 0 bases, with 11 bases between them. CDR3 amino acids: CASSPRDTSYEQYF. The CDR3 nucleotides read TGTGCCAGCAGCCCTCGGGACACCTCCTACGAGCAGTACTTC.

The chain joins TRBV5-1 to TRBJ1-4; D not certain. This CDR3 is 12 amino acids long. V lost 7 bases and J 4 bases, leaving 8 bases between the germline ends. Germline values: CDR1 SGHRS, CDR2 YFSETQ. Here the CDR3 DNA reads TGCGCCAGCCGTCAGAATAATGAAAAACTGTTTTTT. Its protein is CASRQNNEKLFF.

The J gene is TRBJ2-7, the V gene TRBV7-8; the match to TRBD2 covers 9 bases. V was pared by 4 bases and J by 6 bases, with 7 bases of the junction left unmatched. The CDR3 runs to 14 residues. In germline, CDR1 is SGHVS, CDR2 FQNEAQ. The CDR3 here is CASSSIAGALEQYF. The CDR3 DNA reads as TGTGCCAGCAGCTCAATAGCGGGAGCGCTCGAGCAGTACTTC.

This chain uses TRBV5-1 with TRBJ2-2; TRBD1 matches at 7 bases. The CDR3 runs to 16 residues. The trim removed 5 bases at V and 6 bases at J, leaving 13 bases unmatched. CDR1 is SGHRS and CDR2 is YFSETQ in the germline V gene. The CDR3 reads CASRQGTVHRAGELFF. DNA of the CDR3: TGCGCCAGCAGACAGGGGACAGTTCACCGGGCCGGGGAGCTGTTTTTT. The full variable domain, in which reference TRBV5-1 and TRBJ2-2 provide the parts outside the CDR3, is KAGVTQTPRYLIKTRGQQVTLSCSPISGHRSVSWYQQTPGQGLQFLFEYFSETQRNKGNFPGRFSGRQFSNSRSEMNVSTLELGDSALYLCASRQGTVHRAGELFFGEGSRLTVL.

CDR3 loop: CASSEGRAGTNTGELFF. CDR3 coding DNA: TGTGCCAGCAGTGAAGGTCGGGCGGGCACGAACACCGGGGAGCTGTTTTTT. This chain joins TRBV2 and TRBJ2-2; maybe TRBD2 (5 bases). V lost 1 base and J 0 bases, leaving 12 bases between the germline ends. The germline V gene encodes CDR1 SNHLY and CDR2 FYNNEI. The CDR3 has 17 residues.

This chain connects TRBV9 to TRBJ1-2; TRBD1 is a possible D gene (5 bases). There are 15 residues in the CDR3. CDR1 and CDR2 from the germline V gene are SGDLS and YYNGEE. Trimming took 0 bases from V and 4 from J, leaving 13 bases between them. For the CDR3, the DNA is TGTGCCAGCAGCGTAGGAGAACAGGCATTCTATGGCTACACCTTC. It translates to CASSVGEQAFYGYTF.

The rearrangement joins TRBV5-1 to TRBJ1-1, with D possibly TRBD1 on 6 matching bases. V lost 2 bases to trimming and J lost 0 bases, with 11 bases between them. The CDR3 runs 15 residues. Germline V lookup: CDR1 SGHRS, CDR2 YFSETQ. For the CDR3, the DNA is TGCGCCAGCAGCTTTCCGGACAGACTGAACACTGAAGCTTTCTTT. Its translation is CASSFPDRLNTEAFF.

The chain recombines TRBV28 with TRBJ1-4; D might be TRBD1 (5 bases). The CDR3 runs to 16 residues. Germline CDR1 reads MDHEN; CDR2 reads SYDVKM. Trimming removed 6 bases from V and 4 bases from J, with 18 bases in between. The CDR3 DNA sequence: TGTGCCAGCAGCCCATCCGGGGCAGGAGATAATGAAAAACTGTTTTTT. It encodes CASSPSGAGDNEKLFF. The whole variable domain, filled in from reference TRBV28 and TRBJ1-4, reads DVKVTQSSRYLVKRTGEKVFLECVQDMDHENMFWYRQDPGLGLRLIYFSYDVKMKEKGDIPEGYSVSREKKERFSLILESASTNQTSMYLCASSPSGAGDNEKLFFGSGTQLSVL.

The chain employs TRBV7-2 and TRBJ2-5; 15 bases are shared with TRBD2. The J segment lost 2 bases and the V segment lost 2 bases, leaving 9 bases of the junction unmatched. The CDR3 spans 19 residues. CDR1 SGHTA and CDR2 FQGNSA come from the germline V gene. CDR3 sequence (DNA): TGTGCCAGCAGCTTAAGGCCGGGACTAGCGGGAGGAAGGCAAGAGACCCAGTACTTC. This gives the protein CASSLRPGLAGGRQETQYF.

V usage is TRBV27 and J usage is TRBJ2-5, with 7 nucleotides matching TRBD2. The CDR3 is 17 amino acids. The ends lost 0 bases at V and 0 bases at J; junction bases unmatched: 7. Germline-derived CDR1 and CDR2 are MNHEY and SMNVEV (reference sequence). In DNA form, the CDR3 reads TGTGCCAGCAGTTTATCAAAGACTAGCAGACACCAAGAGACCCAGTACTTC. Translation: CASSLSKTSRHQETQYF.

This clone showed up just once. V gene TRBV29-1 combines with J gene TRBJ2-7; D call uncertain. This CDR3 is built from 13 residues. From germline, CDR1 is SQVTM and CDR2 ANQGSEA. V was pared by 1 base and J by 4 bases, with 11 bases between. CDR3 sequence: CSVEGLGLYEQYF. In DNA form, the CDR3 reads TGCAGCGTTGAAGGGTTAGGGTTATACGAGCAGTACTTC.

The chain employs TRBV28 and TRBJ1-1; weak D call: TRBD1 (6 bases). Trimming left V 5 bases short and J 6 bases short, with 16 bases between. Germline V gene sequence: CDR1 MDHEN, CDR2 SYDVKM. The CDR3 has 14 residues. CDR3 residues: CASSPQGGTPEAFF. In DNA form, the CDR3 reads TGTGCCAGCAGTCCACAAGGGGGAACACCTGAAGCTTTCTTT.

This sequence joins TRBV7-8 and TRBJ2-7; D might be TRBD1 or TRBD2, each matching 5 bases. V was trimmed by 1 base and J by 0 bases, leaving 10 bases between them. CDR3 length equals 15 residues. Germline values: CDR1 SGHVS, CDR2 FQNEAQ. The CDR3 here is CASSLVGGPSYEQYF. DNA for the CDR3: TGTGCCAGCAGCTTAGTTGGGGGACCCTCCTACGAGCAGTACTTC.

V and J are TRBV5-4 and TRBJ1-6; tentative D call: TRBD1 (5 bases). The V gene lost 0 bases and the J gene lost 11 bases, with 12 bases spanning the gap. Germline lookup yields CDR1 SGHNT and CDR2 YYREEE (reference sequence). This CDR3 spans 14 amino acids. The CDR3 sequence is CASSLAEGRAPLHF. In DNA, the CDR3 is TGTGCCAGCAGCTTGGCGGAGGGGCGGGCACCCCTCCACTTT.

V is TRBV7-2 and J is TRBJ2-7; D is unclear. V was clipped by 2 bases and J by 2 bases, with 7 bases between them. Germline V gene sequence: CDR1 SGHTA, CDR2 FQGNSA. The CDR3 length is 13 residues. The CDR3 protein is CASSLQVTYEQYF. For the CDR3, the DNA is TGTGCCAGCAGCTTACAGGTGACCTACGAGCAGTACTTC.

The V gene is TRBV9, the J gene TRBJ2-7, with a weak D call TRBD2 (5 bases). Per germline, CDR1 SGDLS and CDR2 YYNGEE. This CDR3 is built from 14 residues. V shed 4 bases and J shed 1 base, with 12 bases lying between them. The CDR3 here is CASSPRAESYEQYF. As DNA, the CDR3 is TGTGCCAGCAGCCCCCGAGCGGAGTCCTACGAGCAGTACTTC.

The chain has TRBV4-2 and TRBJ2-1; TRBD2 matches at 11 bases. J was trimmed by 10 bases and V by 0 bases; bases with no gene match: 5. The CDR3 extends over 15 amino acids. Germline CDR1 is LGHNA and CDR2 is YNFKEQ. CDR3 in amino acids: CASSQDQLAGAEQFF. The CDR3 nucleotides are TGTGCCAGCAGCCAAGATCAACTAGCGGGGGCCGAGCAGTTCTTC.

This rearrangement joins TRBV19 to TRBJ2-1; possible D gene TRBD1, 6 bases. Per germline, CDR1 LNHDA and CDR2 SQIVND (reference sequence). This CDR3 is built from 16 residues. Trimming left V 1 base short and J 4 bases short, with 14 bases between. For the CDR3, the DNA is TGTGCCAGTAGTATAGGAGGCCAGGGGCCTTACAATGAGCAGTTCTTC. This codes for CASSIGGQGPYNEQFF.

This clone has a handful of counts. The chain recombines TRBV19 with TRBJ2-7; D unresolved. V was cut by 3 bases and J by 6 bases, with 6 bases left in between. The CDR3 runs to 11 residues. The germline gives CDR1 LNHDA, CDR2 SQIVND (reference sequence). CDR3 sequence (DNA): TGTGCCAGTAGTATTGGGTTCGAGCAGTACTTC. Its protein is CASSIGFEQYF.